This record concerns one T cell receptor (beta chain) sequence. The Seattle site enrolled patients during active infection and followed them longitudinally. The sample originates from a study of blood T cell repertoires in COVID-19. The data were produced by immunoSEQ multiplex PCR, yet TCRdb's version contains in-frame clones alone and is incomplete. The sample has around 23,000 clones, approximately 74% seen once. V was shortened by 9 bases and J by 7 bases, with 18 bases between the two germline ends. Germline-derived CDR1 and CDR2 are ENHRY and SYGVKD. The CDR3 length is 13 residues. This chain connects TRBV10-3 to TRBJ1-1; unclear D gene. Sequencing was done on a sample of peripheral blood. The source is a man aged 50-60 years with COVID-19, enrolled during active disease. DNA for the CDR3: TGTGCCATATCCCCGCAGGCAGGAAATGAAGCTTTCTTT. It translates to CAISPQAGNEAFF.